This is a list of T cell receptor beta chains from one sample in a study of blood T cell repertoires in COVID-19. Assay: immunoSEQ multiplex PCR; the TCRdb copy retains only in-frame clones and omits some. The sample holds about 200,000 clones, about 93% seen once. Sequencing was performed on peripheral blood. These receptors were taken from a man aged 60-69 years with COVID-19, enrolled during active disease. The conserved cysteine and the conserved F or W are not part of the CDR3 here. A D gene is named only where the DNA matches it firmly.

TRBV5-1 - ASSGGTAYNEQF
TRBV28 - ASSLQGIYGYT
TRBV30 - ASRSQGTNTEAF
TRBV7-7 - ASSSVGAAGRSGELF
TRBV5-1 - ASSSLRGGNEKLF
TRBV18 - ASSPGLAGLYEQY
TRBV5-8 TRBD1 ASSQEGTGVAGANVLT
TRBV10-3 - AISELDRPQH
TRBV7-8 - ASSLLSGVDTGELF
TRBV12-3/TRBV12-4 - ASSLYEQF
TRBV7-6 - ASSLGAGVTGELF
TRBV14 TRBD2 ASSQGWASGGSLGNEQF
TRBV4-3 - ASSQDLGGADTGELF
TRBV2 - ASRREGEKLF
TRBV3-1/TRBV3-2 - ASSQDRPLKKGAYEQY
TRBV5-4 - ASSPHTVNTGELF
TRBV7-3 TRBD1 ASSLSGTGGYYEQY
TRBV11-3 - ASSLGWGPVDINEQF
TRBV5-1 TRBD1 ASRQGHTGELF
TRBV15 TRBD2 ATSRERGAGDNEQF
TRBV6-5 - ASNNRDQPQH
TRBV7-3 TRBD1 ASSPTGDGHTQY
TRBV2 TRBD2 ASRSGGAVGDTQY
TRBV9 - ASSVGERAGYT
TRBV19 - ASSIIEGAVVGANVLT
TRBV6-5 - ASSYGAGLPPLH
TRBV7-9 - ANSGTLSPTDTQY
TRBV5-1 TRBD1 ASAGGEPDLSSEAF
TRBV6-6 - ASSPMRSPSEDTQY
TRBV23-1 - ASSQSGGGTEAF
TRBV28 TRBD1 ASRTGGLGRPEY
TRBV27 TRBD2 ASSLMAGGSWIADTQY
TRBV10-3 TRBD1 AISEGQDTEAF
TRBV28 TRBD2 ASSLMGGSYEQY
TRBV12-3/TRBV12-4 TRBD1 ASRPGQGWGYT
TRBV2 - ASSVGGGEQY
TRBV15 TRBD2 ATSRDGLAGVNEQF
TRBV6-6 - ASSSDSNEQF
TRBV5-1 TRBD2 ASSLTVSGSTNEQF
TRBV24-1 TRBD1 ATSEPTGTGGADTQY
TRBV12-3/TRBV12-4 - ASSRQGYETQY
TRBV5-4 TRBD2 ASSPSGLAGEENIQY
TRBV10-3 TRBD1 AITEDRGYGYT
TRBV28 TRBD1 ASSLTGDGYT
TRBV27 - ASSPNPGFSTDTQY
TRBV4-2 - ASRQGGVGGSYNEQF
TRBV5-1 - ASRPPGDNEQF
TRBV11-2 TRBD1 ASSFGQAENTEAF
TRBV5-1 TRBD2 ASSWSSGSGGAYEQY
TRBV5-1 - ASSVVGSGGFMNTEAF
TRBV2 TRBD1 ASRGQGQSTIY
TRBV5-8 - ASSLKAGLTDTQY
TRBV19 - ASSIVSDNQPQH
TRBV19 TRBD2 ASSPPRMLAGGPDEQF
TRBV24-1 TRBD2 ATSDPSLALYNEQF
TRBV9 TRBD1 ASSPGQVQETQY